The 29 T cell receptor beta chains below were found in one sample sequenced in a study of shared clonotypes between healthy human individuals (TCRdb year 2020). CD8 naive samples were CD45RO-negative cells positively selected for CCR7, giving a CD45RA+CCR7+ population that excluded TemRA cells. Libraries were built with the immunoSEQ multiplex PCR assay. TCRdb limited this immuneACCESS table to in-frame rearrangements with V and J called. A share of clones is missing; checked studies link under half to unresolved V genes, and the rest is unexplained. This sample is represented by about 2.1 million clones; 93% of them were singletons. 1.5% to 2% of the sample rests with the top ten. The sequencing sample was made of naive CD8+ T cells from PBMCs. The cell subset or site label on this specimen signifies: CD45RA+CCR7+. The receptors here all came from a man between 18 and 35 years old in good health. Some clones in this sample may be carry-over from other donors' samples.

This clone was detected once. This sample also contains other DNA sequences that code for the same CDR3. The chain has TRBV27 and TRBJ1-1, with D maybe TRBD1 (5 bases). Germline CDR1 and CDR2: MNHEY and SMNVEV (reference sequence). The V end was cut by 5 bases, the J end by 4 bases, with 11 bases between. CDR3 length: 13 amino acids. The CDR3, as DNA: TGTGCCAGCAGTCCCCGGGGCGGCACTGAAGCTTTCTTT. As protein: CASSPRGGTEAFF.

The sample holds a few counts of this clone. The DNA of the CDR3 is TGTGCCAGTGTGGGGGGGTCGAACACTGAAGCTTTCTTT. Protein product: CASVGGSNTEAFF. The V and J genes are TRBV7-2 and TRBJ1-1, with D maybe TRBD1 (5 bases). The CDR3 totals 13 residues. V was pared by 9 bases and J by 1 base, with 12 bases between. Germline V gene lookup returns CDR1 SGHTA and CDR2 FQGNSA.

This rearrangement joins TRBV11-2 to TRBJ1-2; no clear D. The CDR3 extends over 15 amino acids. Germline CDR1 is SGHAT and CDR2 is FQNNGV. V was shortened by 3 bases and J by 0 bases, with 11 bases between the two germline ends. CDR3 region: CASSFIREANYGYTF. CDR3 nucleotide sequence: TGTGCCAGCAGCTTCATCCGAGAGGCTAACTATGGCTACACCTTC.

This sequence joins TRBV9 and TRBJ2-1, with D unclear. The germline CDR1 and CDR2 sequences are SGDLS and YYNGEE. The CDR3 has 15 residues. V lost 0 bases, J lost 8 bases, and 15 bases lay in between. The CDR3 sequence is CASSVEARSYDEQFF. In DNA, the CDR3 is TGTGCCAGCAGCGTAGAGGCCAGGTCGTATGATGAGCAGTTCTTC.

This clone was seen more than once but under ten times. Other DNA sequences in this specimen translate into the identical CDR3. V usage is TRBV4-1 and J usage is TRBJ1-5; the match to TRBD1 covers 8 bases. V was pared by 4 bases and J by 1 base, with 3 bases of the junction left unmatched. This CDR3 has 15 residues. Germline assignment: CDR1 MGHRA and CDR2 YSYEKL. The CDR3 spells CASSPRTGSNQPQHF. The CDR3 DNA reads TGCGCCAGCAGCCCGCGGACAGGGAGCAATCAGCCCCAGCATTTT.

CDR3 region: CSVDDRGVGNEQFF. The CDR3 DNA sequence: TGCAGCGTTGACGACAGGGGAGTTGGCAATGAGCAGTTCTTC. The genes are TRBV29-1 and TRBJ2-1; 8 nucleotides match TRBD1. V shed 3 bases and J 6 bases; nucleotides not matched to a gene: 7. The CDR3 covers 14 residues. Germline V gene sequence: CDR1 SQVTM, CDR2 ANQGSEA.

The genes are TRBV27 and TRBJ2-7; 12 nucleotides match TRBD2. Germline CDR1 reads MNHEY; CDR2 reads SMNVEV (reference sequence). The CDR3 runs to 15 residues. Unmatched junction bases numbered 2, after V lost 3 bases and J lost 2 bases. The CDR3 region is CASSFTSGRPYEQYF. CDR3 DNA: TGTGCCAGCAGTTTCACTAGCGGGAGGCCCTACGAGCAGTACTTC.

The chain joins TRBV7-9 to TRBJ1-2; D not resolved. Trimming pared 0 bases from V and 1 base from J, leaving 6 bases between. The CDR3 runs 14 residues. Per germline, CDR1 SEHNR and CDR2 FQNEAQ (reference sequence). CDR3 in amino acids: CASSLALINYGYTF. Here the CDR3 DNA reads TGTGCCAGCAGCTTAGCGCTCATTAACTATGGCTACACCTTC.

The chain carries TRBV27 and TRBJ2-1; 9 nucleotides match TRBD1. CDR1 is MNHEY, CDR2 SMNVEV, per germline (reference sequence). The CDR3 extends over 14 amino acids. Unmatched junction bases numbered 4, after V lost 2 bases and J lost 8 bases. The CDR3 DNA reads TGTGCCAGCAGTTTAATGGGACAGGGAGATGAGCAGTTCTTC. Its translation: CASSLMGQGDEQFF.

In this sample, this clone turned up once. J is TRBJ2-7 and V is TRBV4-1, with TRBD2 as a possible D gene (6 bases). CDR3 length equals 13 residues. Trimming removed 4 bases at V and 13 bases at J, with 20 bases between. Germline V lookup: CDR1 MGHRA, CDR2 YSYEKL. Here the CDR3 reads CASSPGTREDIYF. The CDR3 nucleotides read TGCGCCAGCAGCCCCGGGACCAGGGAGGATATTTACTTC.

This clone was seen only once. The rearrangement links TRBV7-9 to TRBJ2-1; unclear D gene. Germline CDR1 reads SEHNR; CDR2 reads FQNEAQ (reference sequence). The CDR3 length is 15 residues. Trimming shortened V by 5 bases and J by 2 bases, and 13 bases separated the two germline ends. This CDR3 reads CASSPVVGTYNEQFF. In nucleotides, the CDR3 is TGTGCCAGCAGCCCGGTGGTAGGGACCTACAATGAGCAGTTCTTC.

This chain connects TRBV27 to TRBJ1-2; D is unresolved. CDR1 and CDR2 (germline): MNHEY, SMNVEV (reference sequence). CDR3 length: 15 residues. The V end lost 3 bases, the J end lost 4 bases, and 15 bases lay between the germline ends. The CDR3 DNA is TGTGCCAGCAGTTTTTCCGGATTAAACCTCTATGGCTACACCTTC. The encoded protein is CASSFSGLNLYGYTF.

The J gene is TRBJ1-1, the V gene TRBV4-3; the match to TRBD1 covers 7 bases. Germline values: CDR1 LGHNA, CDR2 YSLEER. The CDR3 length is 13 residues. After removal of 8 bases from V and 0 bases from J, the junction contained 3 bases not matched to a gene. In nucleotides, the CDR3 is TGCGCCAGCGGGGACAGATTGAACACTGAAGCTTTCTTT. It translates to CASGDRLNTEAFF.

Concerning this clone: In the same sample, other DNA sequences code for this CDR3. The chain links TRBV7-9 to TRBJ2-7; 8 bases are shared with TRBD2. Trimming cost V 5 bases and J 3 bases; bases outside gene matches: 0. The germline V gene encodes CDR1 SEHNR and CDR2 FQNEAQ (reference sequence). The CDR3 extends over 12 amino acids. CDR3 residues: CASSTSGYEQYF. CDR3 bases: TGTGCCAGCAGCACTAGCGGCTACGAGCAGTACTTC. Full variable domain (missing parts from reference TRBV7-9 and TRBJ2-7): DTGVSQNPRHKITKRGQNVTFRCDPISEHNRLYWYRQTLGQGPEFLTYFQNEAQLEKSRLLSDRFSAERPKGSFSTLEIQRTEQGDSAMYLCASSTSGYEQYFGPGTRLTVT.

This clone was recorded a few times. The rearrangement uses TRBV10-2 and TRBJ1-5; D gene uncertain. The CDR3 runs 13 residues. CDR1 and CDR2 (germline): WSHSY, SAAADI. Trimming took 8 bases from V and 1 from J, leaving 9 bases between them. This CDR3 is CASGQKSNQPQHF. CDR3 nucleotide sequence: TGCGCCAGCGGGCAGAAGAGCAATCAGCCCCAGCATTTT.

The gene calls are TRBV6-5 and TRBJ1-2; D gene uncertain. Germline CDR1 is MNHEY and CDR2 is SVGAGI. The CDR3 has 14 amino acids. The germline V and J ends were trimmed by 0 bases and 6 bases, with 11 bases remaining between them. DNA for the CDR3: TGTGCCAGCAGTTACTCCCCCAGGTACCATGGCTACACCTTC. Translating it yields CASSYSPRYHGYTF.

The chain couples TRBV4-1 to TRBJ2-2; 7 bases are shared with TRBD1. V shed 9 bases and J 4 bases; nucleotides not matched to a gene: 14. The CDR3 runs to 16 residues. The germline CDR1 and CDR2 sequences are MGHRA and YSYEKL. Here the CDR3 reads CASHPQGVVSTGELFF. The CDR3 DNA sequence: TGCGCCAGTCACCCTCAGGGGGTCGTGAGCACCGGGGAGCTGTTTTTT.

For the CDR3, the DNA is TGTGCCGGAACTTCTCGGTACGGGAACACTGAAGCTTTCTTT. Translating it yields CAGTSRYGNTEAFF. This chain links TRBV28 with TRBJ1-1; D is uncertain. In germline, CDR1 is MDHEN, CDR2 SYDVKM. This CDR3 comprises 14 residues. Trimming cost V 11 bases and J 1 base, with 17 bases left between them. Based on the CDR3 plus reference TRBV28 and TRBJ1-1, the full variable domain is DVKVTQSSRYLVKRTGEKVFLECVQDMDHENMFWYRQDPGLGLRLIYFSYDVKMKEKGDIPEGYSVSREKKERFSLILESASTNQTSMYLCAGTSRYGNTEAFFGQGTRLTVV.

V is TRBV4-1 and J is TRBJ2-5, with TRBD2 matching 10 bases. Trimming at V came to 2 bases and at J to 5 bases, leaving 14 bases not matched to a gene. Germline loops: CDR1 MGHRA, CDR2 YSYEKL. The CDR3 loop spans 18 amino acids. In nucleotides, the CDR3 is TGCGCCAGCAGCCAACAAGAAAGCGGGAGGGGGGGAGGTGAGACCCAGTACTTC. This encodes CASSQQESGRGGGETQYF.

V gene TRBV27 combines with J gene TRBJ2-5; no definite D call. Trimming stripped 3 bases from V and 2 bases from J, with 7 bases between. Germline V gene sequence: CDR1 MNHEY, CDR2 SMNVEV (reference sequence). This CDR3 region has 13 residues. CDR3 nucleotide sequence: TGTGCCAGCAGTTTTGTCAGTCAAGAGACCCAGTACTTC. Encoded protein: CASSFVSQETQYF.

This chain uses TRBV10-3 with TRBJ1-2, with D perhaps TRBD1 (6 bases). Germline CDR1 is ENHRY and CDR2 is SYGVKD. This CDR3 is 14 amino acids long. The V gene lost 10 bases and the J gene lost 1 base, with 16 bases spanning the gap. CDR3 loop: CATHQDSLNYGYTF. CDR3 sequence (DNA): TGTGCCACCCACCAGGACAGCCTTAACTATGGCTACACCTTC.

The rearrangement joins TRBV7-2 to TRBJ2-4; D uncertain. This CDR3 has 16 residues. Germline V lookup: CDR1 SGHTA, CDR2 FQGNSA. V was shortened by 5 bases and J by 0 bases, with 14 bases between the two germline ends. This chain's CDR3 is CASSTTPWGAKNIQYF. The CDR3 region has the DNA TGTGCCAGCAGCACGACTCCCTGGGGAGCCAAAAACATTCAGTACTTC.

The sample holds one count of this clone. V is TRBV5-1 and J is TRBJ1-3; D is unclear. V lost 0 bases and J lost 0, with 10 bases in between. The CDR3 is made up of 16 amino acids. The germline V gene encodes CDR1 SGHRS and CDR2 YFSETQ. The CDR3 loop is CASSLDIIVSGNTIYF. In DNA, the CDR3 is TGCGCCAGCAGCTTGGATATCATCGTCTCTGGAAACACCATATATTTT.

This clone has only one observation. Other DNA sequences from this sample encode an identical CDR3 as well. The CDR3 loop reads CASSVAGGLGNEQFF. CDR3 nucleotides: TGTGCCAGCAGCGTAGCGGGAGGGCTTGGAAATGAGCAGTTCTTC. The chain carries TRBV9 and TRBJ2-1; TRBD2 agrees at 8 bases. CDR1 SGDLS and CDR2 YYNGEE come from the germline V gene. With 0 bases clipped from V and 7 bases from J, the junction kept 6 bases outside the gene matches. This CDR3 is built from 15 residues.

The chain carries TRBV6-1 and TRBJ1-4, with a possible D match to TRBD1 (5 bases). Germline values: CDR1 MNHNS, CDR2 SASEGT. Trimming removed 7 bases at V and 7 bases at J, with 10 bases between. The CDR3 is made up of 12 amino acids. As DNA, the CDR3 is TGTGCCAGCACCCTCGGGGCTGAAAAACTGTTTTTT. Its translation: CASTLGAEKLFF.

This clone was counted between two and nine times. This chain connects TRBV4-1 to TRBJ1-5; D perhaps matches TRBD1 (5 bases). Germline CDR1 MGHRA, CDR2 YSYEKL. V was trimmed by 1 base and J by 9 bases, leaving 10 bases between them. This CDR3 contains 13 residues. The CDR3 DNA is TGCGCCAGCAGCCAAGGTCCCGGGGCGCCCCAGCATTTT. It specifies CASSQGPGAPQHF.

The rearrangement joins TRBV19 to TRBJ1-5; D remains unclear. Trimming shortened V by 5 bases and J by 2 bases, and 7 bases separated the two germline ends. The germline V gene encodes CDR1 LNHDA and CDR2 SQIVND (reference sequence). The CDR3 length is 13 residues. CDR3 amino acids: CASSSWGNQPQHF. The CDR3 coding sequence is TGTGCCAGTAGTTCGTGGGGCAATCAGCCCCAGCATTTT.

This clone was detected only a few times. CDR3 sequence reads: CASSPLNGNQPQHF. For the CDR3, the DNA is TGTGCCAGCAGTCCCCTGAACGGCAATCAGCCCCAGCATTTT. The chain employs TRBV27 and TRBJ1-5; D unclear. Germline V gene lookup returns CDR1 MNHEY and CDR2 SMNVEV (reference sequence). The CDR3 covers 14 residues. V dropped 5 bases and J dropped 2 bases, with 10 bases sitting between them.

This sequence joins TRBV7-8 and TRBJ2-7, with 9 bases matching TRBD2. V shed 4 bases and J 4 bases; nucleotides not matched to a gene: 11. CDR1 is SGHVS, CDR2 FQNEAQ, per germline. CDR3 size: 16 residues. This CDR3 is CASSSGGGAGVYEQYF. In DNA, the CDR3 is TGTGCCAGCAGCTCAGGCGGGGGGGCGGGAGTTTACGAGCAGTACTTC.